This T cell receptor (beta chain) was captured by sequencing in a study of shared clonotypes between healthy human individuals. Overall study context: Every donor yielded three CD4 naive, three CD4 memory, two CD8 naive and one CD8 memory plate.

About this clone itself: Its matching antigen is unknown. Additional DNA sequences in this sample encode the identical CDR3.

Naivety among CD8 cells was defined by CD45RO negativity and positive CCR7 selection, thereby excluding terminally differentiated effector memory CD45RA+ cells. Donors were Caucasian adults residing in Nashville, Tennessee, USA. Study-level results: Sampling was confined to blood; repertoires within tissues likely differ. At large depth, rarefaction still showed sorted-subset sequencing to be incomplete.

Only in-frame clones appear in the TCRdb table, and some are missing; sequencing was by immunoSEQ multiplex PCR. Of about 2.1 million clones in the sample, approximately 92% were seen once. The source of this sequence is a man between 18 and 29 years old in good health. Some clones in this sample may be carry-over from other donors' samples. What was sequenced was naive CD8+ T cells from PBMCs.

CDR3 sequence reads: CASSQGREGPGELFF. The CDR3 nucleotides read TGCGCCAGCAGCCAAGGCAGGGAAGGTCCCGGGGAGCTGTTTTTT. This chain connects TRBV4-1 to TRBJ2-2; possibly TRBD1 for D (5 bases). Trimming took off 1 base at V and 6 bases at J, with 12 bases between the two ends. Germline values: CDR1 MGHRA, CDR2 YSYEKL. The CDR3 extends over 15 amino acids.